This T cell receptor beta chain was sequenced during a study of cytomegalovirus exposure and HLA in healthy donors. Study-level information: HLA-typed donors were the source of 82 million or so unique TCRs, which an early data release held. Broader study findings: A later analysis by the authors found several of the most significant clusters apparently linked to common viral pathogens.

The study sampled nominally healthy donors, though unrecorded immune exposures were likely. Primers for the PCR totalled 60 Vbeta and 13 Jbeta. The authors' processing: There were about 88 million unique TCR beta chains by a later count, and about 11 million of them were shared. Assay: immunoSEQ multiplex PCR; the TCRdb copy retains only in-frame clones and omits some. V and J calls and clone size follow that table, whereas D and trimming were derived from the DNA. Altogether 150,000 to 160,000 clones are present, approximately 80% being singletons, with the ten largest covering around 13%. This clone has more than one count but fewer than ten. Its specificity is unknown. The specimen was PBMCs. This sequence was found in a man younger than 45 in good health and CMV-seropositive.

In nucleotides, the CDR3 is TGCGCCAGCAGCCCGGACAGGGGGCTCGGCTACAATGAGCAGTTCTTC. It is translated as CASSPDRGLGYNEQFF. This rearrangement joins TRBV5-1 to TRBJ2-1; TRBD1 matches 11 bases. The germline V gene has CDR1 SGHRS and CDR2 YFSETQ. The V gene end was trimmed by 4 bases and the J gene end by 3 bases; junction bases not matched to a gene: 6. This CDR3 has 16 residues.